This record looks at one T cell receptor beta chain sequence and its context. Here immunoSEQ multiplex PCR was the method, and the copy in TCRdb shows in-frame clones only, minus some. Counted here are approximately 440,000 clones, less than 95% occurring once; the ten biggest clones make up roughly 0.66%. This record comes from a study of blood T cell repertoires in COVID-19. Looking at the study overall: Acute and convalescent COVID-19 specimens originated in the United States, Italy and Spain.

The CDR3 runs to 15 residues. Trimming at V came to 0 bases and at J to 3 bases, leaving 0 bases not matched to a gene. Germline loops: CDR1 MGHRA, CDR2 YSYEKL. Participants came from about 24 US areas, aged about 18 to 89 years. Participants' own reports of clinical history determined their cohort assignment. The recovered donors of Cohort 3 showed two negative PCRs, clearance, or symptom resolution. The source material was PBMCs or T cells enriched from blood (not recorded which). This chain connects TRBV4-1 to TRBJ2-7; 12 nucleotides line up with TRBD2. The sequence was obtained from a young man who had recovered from COVID-19. The CDR3 spells CASSQETSGSYEQYF. CDR3 nucleotide sequence: TGCGCCAGCAGCCAAGAGACTAGCGGGAGCTACGAGCAGTACTTC.